Listed here are 21 T cell receptor beta chains from one sample, sequenced in a study of shared clonotypes between healthy human individuals. Data came from immunoSEQ multiplex PCR; TCRdb stores just in-frame clones and leaves some out. The sample holds approximately 1.4 million clones, under 99% seen once. The specimen was naive CD4+ T cells sorted from blood. Subset in this sample: CD45RA+ positively selected. The receptors stem from a man between 25 and 39 years old in good health.

The gene calls are TRBV28 and TRBJ1-5, with D unresolved. With 7 bases removed from V and 4 bases from J, the gap between germline ends came to 8 bases. This CDR3 region has 12 residues. Germline-derived CDR1 and CDR2 are MDHEN and SYDVKM. The CDR3 DNA reads TGTGCCAGCACCAGTGGAAATCAGCCCCAGCATTTT. Amino acids: CASTSGNQPQHF.

This clone was found once. The J gene is TRBJ2-1, the V gene TRBV9; 8 bases are a match to TRBD1. V dropped 3 bases and J dropped 6; count of bases not matched to a gene: 2. The germline V gene has CDR1 SGDLS and CDR2 YYNGEE. The CDR3 extends over 13 amino acids. CDR3 residues: CASSAGQGNEQFF. The CDR3 region has the DNA TGTGCCAGCAGCGCTGGACAGGGCAATGAGCAGTTCTTC.

This clone was recorded only once. This chain uses TRBV5-5 with TRBJ2-5, with 9 bases lining up with TRBD1. With V trimmed by 4 bases and J by 4 bases, 11 bases remained unmatched. CDR1 SGHKS and CDR2 YYEKEE come from the germline V gene (reference sequence). The CDR3 has 16 amino acids. The CDR3 DNA reads as TGTGCCAGCAGCATCACAGGGGGCCGGGGTGGAGAGACCCAGTACTTC. Its translation: CASSITGGRGGETQYF.

The genes are TRBV5-1 and TRBJ1-1; 8 bases fit TRBD1. The CDR3 runs 15 residues. V shed 3 bases and J 1 base; nucleotides not matched to a gene: 5. Germline V lookup: CDR1 SGHRS, CDR2 YFSETQ. The CDR3 is CASSSRQGTNTEAFF. The CDR3 coding sequence is TGCGCCAGCAGCTCGAGACAGGGGACGAACACTGAAGCTTTCTTT.

The chain employs TRBV7-9 and TRBJ1-3; weak D call: TRBD1 (6 bases). Germline V lookup: CDR1 SEHNR, CDR2 FQNEAQ (reference sequence). Trimming shortened V by 3 bases and J by 0 bases, and 15 bases separated the two germline ends. CDR3 length: 17 amino acids. The CDR3 spells CASSFDRTRSSGNTIYF. The CDR3 nucleotides read TGTGCCAGCAGCTTCGACAGGACCCGAAGCTCTGGAAACACCATATATTTT. The full variable domain, in which reference TRBV7-9 and TRBJ1-3 provide the parts outside the CDR3, is DTGVSQNPRHKITKRGQNVTFRCDPISEHNRLYWYRQTLGQGPEFLTYFQNEAQLEKSRLLSDRFSAERPKGSFSTLEIQRTEQGDSAMYLCASSFDRTRSSGNTIYFGEGSWLTVV.

The chain recombines TRBV5-1 with TRBJ2-2; TRBD1 matches 12 bases. The J segment lost 4 bases and the V segment lost 7 bases, leaving 8 bases of the junction unmatched. Germline loops: CDR1 SGHRS, CDR2 YFSETQ. This CDR3 is 16 amino acids long. The CDR3 nucleotides are TGCGCCAGCGGGGACGGGACAGGGGGCCCCACCGGGGAGCTGTTTTTT. The encoded protein is CASGDGTGGPTGELFF.

The gene calls are TRBV14 and TRBJ2-3; D possibly corresponds to TRBD1 (5 bases). The germline gives CDR1 SGHDN, CDR2 FVKESK. V was shortened by 4 bases and J by 4 bases, with 15 bases between the two germline ends. CDR3 length: 15 residues. As DNA, the CDR3 is TGTGCCAGCAGCCGCATCCAGGGCCAAGCAGATACGCAGTATTTT. It is translated as CASSRIQGQADTQYF.

The rearrangement links TRBV5-1 to TRBJ2-5, with TRBD1 matching over 11 bases. The CDR3 length is 14 residues. Germline CDR1 and CDR2: SGHRS and YFSETQ. With 5 bases clipped from V and 4 bases from J, the junction kept 4 bases outside the gene matches. The CDR3, as DNA: TGCGCCAGCAGACCCGGGACAGGGGGAGAGACCCAGTACTTC. Protein sequence: CASRPGTGGETQYF.

The rearrangement joins TRBV14 to TRBJ2-1; 8 bases map to TRBD1. This CDR3 contains 17 residues. Germline CDR1 and CDR2: SGHDN and FVKESK. V shed 2 bases and J 3 bases; nucleotides not matched to a gene: 9. Written as DNA, the CDR3 is TGTGCCAGCAGCCAACGTTACAGGGGGAGATTCTACAATGAGCAGTTCTTC. Protein: CASSQRYRGRFYNEQFF.

Here the CDR3 DNA reads TGTGCCAGCACCCTGAACGGCTACGAGCAGTACTTC. This codes for CASTLNGYEQYF. This chain uses TRBV2 with TRBJ2-7; D is undetermined. The CDR3 has 12 residues. V lost 7 bases and J lost 3, with 10 bases in between. The germline CDR1 and CDR2 sequences are SNHLY and FYNNEI.

The gene calls are TRBV9 and TRBJ2-2; no definite D call. CDR1 SGDLS and CDR2 YYNGEE come from the germline V gene. V was cut by 0 bases and J by 2 bases, with 17 bases left in between. There are 18 residues in the CDR3. CDR3 nucleotide sequence: TGTGCCAGCAGCGTAGCTATACAGACCCATTTAAACACCGGGGAGCTGTTTTTT. It specifies CASSVAIQTHLNTGELFF.

This chain connects TRBV5-1 to TRBJ2-7; no reliable D call. The CDR3 length is 13 residues. Germline loops: CDR1 SGHRS, CDR2 YFSETQ. V shed 4 bases and J shed 9 bases, with 17 bases lying between them. The CDR3 loop is CASSPDRPVGQYF. In nucleotides, the CDR3 is TGCGCCAGCAGCCCAGATAGGCCTGTTGGGCAGTACTTC.

A note on this clone: Other DNA sequences in the sample encode the same CDR3. V and J are TRBV7-9 and TRBJ2-7, with D perhaps matching TRBD1 (5 bases). This CDR3 has 14 residues. Germline V lookup: CDR1 SEHNR, CDR2 FQNEAQ (reference sequence). With 5 bases removed from V and 0 bases from J, the gap between germline ends came to 11 bases. The CDR3 loop reads CASSPQGPSYEQYF. CDR3 bases: TGTGCCAGCAGCCCCCAGGGCCCCTCCTACGAGCAGTACTTC.

This chain links TRBV28 with TRBJ1-1, with D possibly matching TRBD1 (6 bases). The germline gives CDR1 MDHEN, CDR2 SYDVKM. The germline V and J ends were trimmed by 6 bases and 5 bases, with 16 bases remaining between them. The CDR3 loop spans 14 amino acids. This chain's CDR3 is CASRSSGDGTEAFF. The DNA of the CDR3 is TGTGCCAGCAGATCATCAGGGGACGGGACTGAAGCTTTCTTT.

This clone appeared a single time. The chain employs TRBV28 and TRBJ1-2, with no clear D. The CDR3 runs to 12 residues. The V gene's germline CDR1 is MDHEN and CDR2 SYDVKM. Trimming pared 7 bases from V and 6 bases from J, leaving 12 bases between. CDR3 region: CASTKDLNGYTF. In nucleotides, the CDR3 is TGTGCCAGCACTAAGGATTTAAATGGCTACACCTTC.

The table lists this clone with a count of one. This rearrangement joins TRBV18 to TRBJ1-5; no definite D call. Trimming left V 3 bases short and J 2 bases short, with 5 bases between. Per germline, CDR1 KGHSH and CDR2 LQKENI. The CDR3 runs to 13 residues. In DNA, the CDR3 is TGTGCCAGCTCACCGATGGGCAATCAGCCCCAGCATTTT. It yields the protein CASSPMGNQPQHF. The full variable domain, rest sourced from reference TRBV18 and TRBJ1-5, is NAGVMQNPRHLVRRRGQEARLRCSPMKGHSHVYWYRQLPEEGLKFMVYLQKENIIDESGMPKERFSAEFPKEGPSILRIQQVVRGDSAAYFCASSPMGNQPQHFGDGTRLSIL.

In its sample, this clone was seen a few times. In the same sample, other DNA sequences code for this CDR3. V usage is TRBV30 and J usage is TRBJ1-2, with D unclear. Trimming removed 0 bases at V and 2 bases at J, with 1 base between. Germline V CDR1 and CDR2: GTSNPN, SVGIG (reference sequence). This CDR3 contains 11 residues. DNA for the CDR3: TGTGCCTGGAGTGTAAACTATGGCTACACCTTC. It yields the protein CAWSVNYGYTF.

The chain recombines TRBV2 with TRBJ2-7, with D possibly TRBD2 on 7 matching bases. Germline V gene data show CDR1 as SNHLY and CDR2 as FYNNEI. V lost 4 bases to trimming and J lost 5 bases, with 21 bases between them. This CDR3 is built from 16 residues. The CDR3 DNA is TGTGCCAGCAGTGCCTTCCGGGGGGCAGGGGTCGACGAGCAGTACTTC. This sequence encodes CASSAFRGAGVDEQYF. The variable domain in full, with the rest retrieved from reference TRBV2 and TRBJ2-7, is EPEVTQTPSHQVTQMGQEVILRCVPISNHLYFYWYRQILGQKVEFLVSFYNNEISEKSEIFDDQFSVERPDGSNFTLKIRSTKLEDSAMYFCASSAFRGAGVDEQYFGPGTRLTVT.

The chain is built from TRBV6-5 and TRBJ2-7; D remains ambiguous. Germline loops: CDR1 MNHEY, CDR2 SVGAGI. Trimming pared 5 bases from V and 0 bases from J, leaving 8 bases between. The CDR3 consists of 13 residues. The CDR3 nucleotides are TGTGCCAGCAGTCGCAGCAACTCCTACGAGCAGTACTTC. It is translated as CASSRSNSYEQYF.

The V and J genes are TRBV5-1 and TRBJ2-5; the D gene is possibly TRBD2 (6 bases). The CDR3 runs to 16 residues. Germline V lookup: CDR1 SGHRS, CDR2 YFSETQ. Trimming took off 3 bases at V and 5 bases at J, with 20 bases between the two ends. DNA of the CDR3: TGCGCCAGCAGCTCGGGACTCGAGCCCGGAGGGGAGACCCAGTACTTC. Translating gives CASSSGLEPGGETQYF.

The rearrangement links TRBV2 to TRBJ1-5, with D maybe TRBD1 (6 bases). Germline CDR1 is SNHLY and CDR2 is FYNNEI. Trimming took 7 bases from V and 1 from J, leaving 14 bases between them. The CDR3 runs to 15 residues. CDR3 in amino acids: CASTWGGQSNQPQHF. The CDR3 nucleotides are TGTGCCAGCACCTGGGGGGGGCAGAGCAATCAGCCCCAGCATTTT.